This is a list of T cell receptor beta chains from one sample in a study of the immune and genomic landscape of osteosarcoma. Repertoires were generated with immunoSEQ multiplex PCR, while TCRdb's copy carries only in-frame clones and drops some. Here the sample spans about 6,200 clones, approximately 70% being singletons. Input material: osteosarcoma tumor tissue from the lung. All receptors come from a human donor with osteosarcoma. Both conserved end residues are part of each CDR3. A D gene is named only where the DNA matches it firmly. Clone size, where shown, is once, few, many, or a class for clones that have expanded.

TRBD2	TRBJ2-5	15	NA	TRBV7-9	CASSLNREGHETQYF	TGTGCCAGCAGCTTAAATCGGGAGGGCCACGAGACCCAGTACTTC
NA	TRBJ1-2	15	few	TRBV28	CASSVRDTNNYGYTF	TGTGCCAGCAGTGTCCGGGACACCAATAACTATGGCTACACCTTC
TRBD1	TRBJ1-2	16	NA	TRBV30	CAWSKGQGPTNYGYTF	TGTGCCTGGAGTAAGGGACAGGGGCCCACTAACTATGGCTACACCTTC
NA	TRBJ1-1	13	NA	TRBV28	CASRVQGNTEAFF	TGTGCCAGCAGGGTACAGGGAAACACTGAAGCTTTCTTT
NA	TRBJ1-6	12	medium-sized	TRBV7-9	CASNPLDAPLHF	TGTGCCAGCAACCCCCTCGACGCACCCCTCCACTTT
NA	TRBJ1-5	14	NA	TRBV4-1	CASSQDRGNQPQHF	TGCGCCAGCAGCCAAGATCGAGGCAATCAGCCCCAGCATTTT
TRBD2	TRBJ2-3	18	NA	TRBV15	CATSRDAGGAGGTDTQYF	TGTGCCACCAGCAGAGACGCCGGGGGGGCCGGCGGCACAGATACGCAGTATTTT
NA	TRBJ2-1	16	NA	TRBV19	CASSMGGMVDYNEQFF	TGTGCCAGTAGTATGGGGGGAATGGTGGACTACAATGAGCAGTTCTTC
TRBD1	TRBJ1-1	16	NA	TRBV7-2	CASSRHPPGGNTEAFF	TGTGCCAGCAGTCGACATCCTCCAGGGGGGAACACTGAAGCTTTCTTT
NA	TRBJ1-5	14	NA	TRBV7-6	CASSPSTARDPQHF	TGTGCCAGCAGCCCCTCGACGGCCCGTGATCCCCAGCATTTT
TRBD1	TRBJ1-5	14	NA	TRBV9	CAGDSSKIHQPQHF	TGTGCCGGGGACAGTTCAAAAATCCATCAGCCCCAGCATTTT
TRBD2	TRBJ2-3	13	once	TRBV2	CASQAGATDTQYF	TGTGCCAGCCAGGCGGGAGCGACAGATACGCAGTATTTT
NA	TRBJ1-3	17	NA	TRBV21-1	CASSNAPFNGVGNTIYF	TGTGCCAGCAGCAACGCCCCTTTTAATGGGGTTGGAAACACCATATATTTT
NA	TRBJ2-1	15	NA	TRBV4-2	CASSQVVSAGNEQFF	TGTGCCAGCAGCCAAGTAGTATCTGCAGGGAATGAGCAGTTCTTC
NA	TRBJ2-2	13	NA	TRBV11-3	CASSSGAGGELFF	TGTGCCAGCAGCTCGGGGGCCGGCGGGGAGCTGTTTTTT
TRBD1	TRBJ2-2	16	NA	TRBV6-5	CASSYTRAGGSGELFF	TGTGCCAGCAGTTACACCCGCGCAGGGGGTAGTGGGGAGCTGTTTTTT
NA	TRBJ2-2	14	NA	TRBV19	CASSTLANTGELFF	TGTGCCAGTAGTACCCTAGCGAATACCGGGGAGCTGTTTTTT
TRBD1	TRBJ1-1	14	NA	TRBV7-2	CASSLQGANTEAFF	TGTGCCAGCAGCTTACAGGGGGCGAACACTGAAGCTTTCTTT
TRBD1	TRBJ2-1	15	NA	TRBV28	CATFLPGQGNNEQFF	TGTGCCACCTTCCTCCCGGGACAGGGAAACAATGAGCAGTTCTTC
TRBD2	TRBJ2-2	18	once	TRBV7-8	CASSFSPSTSGNTGELFF	TGTGCCAGCAGCTTCTCCCCTTCGACTAGCGGGAACACCGGGGAGCTGTTTTTT
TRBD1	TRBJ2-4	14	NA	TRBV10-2	CASSVLQGANIQYF	TGCGCCAGCAGTGTCTTACAGGGGGCGAACATTCAGTACTTC
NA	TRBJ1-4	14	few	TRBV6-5	CASSRQPSNEKLFF	TGTGCCAGCAGCAGACAGCCATCTAATGAAAAACTGTTTTTT
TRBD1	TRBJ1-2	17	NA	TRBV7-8	CASSQGGQGKDPYGYTF	TGTGCCAGCAGTCAAGGAGGACAGGGGAAGGACCCCTATGGCTACACCTTC
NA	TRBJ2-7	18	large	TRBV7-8	CASSSSGTEILTSYEQYF	TGTGCCAGCAGCTCCTCCGGGACGGAAATTCTTACTTCCTACGAGCAGTACTTC
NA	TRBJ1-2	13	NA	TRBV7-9	CASSRMGMFGYTF	TGTGCCAGCAGCCGCATGGGGATGTTTGGCTACACCTTC
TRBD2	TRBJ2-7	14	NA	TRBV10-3	CAISGKREWSEQYF	TGTGCCATCAGTGGGAAGCGGGAGTGGTCCGAGCAGTACTTC
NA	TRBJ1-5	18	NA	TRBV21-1	CASSKVSELGGPNQPQHF	TGTGCCAGCAGCAAAGTTAGTGAGCTAGGGGGTCCCAATCAGCCCCAGCATTTT
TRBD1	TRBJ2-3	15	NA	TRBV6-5	CASSSPGQGTDTQYF	TGTGCCAGCAGTTCCCCGGGACAGGGAACAGATACGCAGTATTTT
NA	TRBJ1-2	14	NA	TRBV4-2	CASSQAAGLEGYTF	TGTGCCAGCAGCCAGGCTGCGGGGCTAGAGGGCTACACCTTC
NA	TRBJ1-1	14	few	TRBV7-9	CASSLEGSFTEAFF	TGTGCCAGCAGCTTAGAAGGCAGCTTCACTGAAGCTTTCTTT
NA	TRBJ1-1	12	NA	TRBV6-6	CASSNNRVEAFF	TGTGCCAGCAGCAATAACAGGGTTGAAGCTTTCTTT
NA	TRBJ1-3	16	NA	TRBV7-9	CASSVKSVNSGNTIYF	TGTGCCAGCAGCGTAAAGAGCGTAAACTCTGGAAACACCATATATTTT
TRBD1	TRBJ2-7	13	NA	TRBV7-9	CASSLGTGIEQYF	TGTGCCAGCAGCTTAGGGACAGGGATCGAGCAGTACTTC
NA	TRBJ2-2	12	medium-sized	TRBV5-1	CASRIGTGELFF	TGCGCCAGCCGAATAGGAACCGGGGAGCTGTTTTTT
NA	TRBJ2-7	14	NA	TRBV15	CATSRDTADYEQYF	TGTGCCACCAGCAGAGATACAGCTGACTACGAGCAGTACTTC
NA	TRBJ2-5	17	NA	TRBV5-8	CASSPGEGFGFRETQYF	TGTGCCAGCAGCCCCGGCGAGGGGTTCGGTTTTAGAGAGACCCAGTACTTC